These T cell receptor beta chains were read from a single sample in a study of blood T cell repertoires in COVID-19. Assay: immunoSEQ multiplex PCR; the TCRdb copy retains only in-frame clones and omits some. Here the sample spans about 100,000 clones, 80% being singletons. Sequences were obtained from peripheral blood. These receptors were obtained from a man between 65 and 85 years old with active or convalescent COVID-19. Both conserved end residues are part of each CDR3. D genes are given only for firm matches. Only some rows state a clone size, as once, few, many or a class for expanded clones.

v_call	d_call	j_call	cdr3_length	clone_size	cdr3_nt	cdr3_aa
TRBV28	-	TRBJ1-2	16	-	TGTGCCATCACCGGGGGGGACATCTCCTTGATCTATGGCTACACCTTC	CAITGGDISLIYGYTF
TRBV19	-	TRBJ2-4	15	-	TGTGCCAGTAAGACAGGCCTTATAGCCAAAAACATTCAGTACTTC	CASKTGLIAKNIQYF
TRBV28	TRBD1	TRBJ1-3	16	-	TGTGCCAGCAGTAGACAGGGGCTCAACTCTGGAAACACCATATATTTT	CASSRQGLNSGNTIYF
TRBV12-3/TRBV12-4	-	TRBJ1-2	13	-	TGTGCCAGCAGTTCAGACAGGCTATATGGCTACACCTTC	CASSSDRLYGYTF
TRBV6-2/TRBV6-3	-	TRBJ1-2	11	-	TGTGCCAGCAGTTATCCCGGGGTAAACACCTTC	CASSYPGVNTF
TRBV4-1	-	TRBJ1-4	14	-	TGCGCCAGCAGCCAAGATCGGGGACAAGAAAAACTGTTTTTT	CASSQDRGQEKLFF
TRBV6-5	TRBD2	TRBJ2-1	15	-	TGTGCCAGCAGCCTTGGGAGGGCCTTCGACAATGAGCAGTTCTTC	CASSLGRAFDNEQFF
TRBV5-6	-	TRBJ1-4	15	-	TGTGCCAGCAGCTTGTTCGGTCAAAACCCTGAAAAACTGTTTTTT	CASSLFGQNPEKLFF
TRBV7-9	TRBD2	TRBJ2-7	17	-	TGTGCCAGCAGCTACTCCCCCGGGACTAGCGTTACCTACGAGCAGTACTTC	CASSYSPGTSVTYEQYF
TRBV18	-	TRBJ1-1	12	-	TGTGCCAGCTCACCCCAGGGCACTGAAGCTTTCTTT	CASSPQGTEAFF
TRBV27	-	TRBJ1-6	14	many	TGTGCCAGCAGTTTACGGCGGACAGCGGCGCCCCTCCACTTT	CASSLRRTAAPLHF
TRBV3-1/TRBV3-2	TRBD2	TRBJ2-3	15	-	TGTGCCAGCAGCCATTTAGCGGGGGGGCAAGATACGCAGTATTTT	CASSHLAGGQDTQYF
TRBV27	-	TRBJ2-1	14	once	TGTGCCAGCAGTTTTGGTCAGGGGAGAAATGAGCAGTTCTTC	CASSFGQGRNEQFF
TRBV25-1	TRBD1	TRBJ1-1	16	-	TGTGCCAGCAGTGAAGGGACAGGGAGTGGGAACACTGAAGCTTTCTTT	CASSEGTGSGNTEAFF
TRBV5-4	-	TRBJ2-1	12	few	TGTGCCAGCAGCTTGGAACGGGATGAGCAGTTCTTC	CASSLERDEQFF
TRBV5-6	-	TRBJ1-4	13	once	TGTGCCAGCAGCTTCCAGACTAATGAAAAACTGTTTTTT	CASSFQTNEKLFF
TRBV7-9	-	TRBJ1-1	15	few	TGTGCCAGCAGCTTAGTAACCCGGGGGAGCGGGGAAGCTTTCTTT	CASSLVTRGSGEAFF
TRBV11-2	TRBD1	TRBJ2-5	15	-	TGTGCCAGCAGCTCCGGACAGGGGGCCCGGGAGACCCAGTACTTC	CASSSGQGARETQYF
TRBV25-1	TRBD1	TRBJ1-6	13	-	TGTGCCAGCAAAGGACAGGGAACTTCACCCCTCCACTTT	CASKGQGTSPLHF
TRBV4-1	TRBD1	TRBJ2-5	15	-	TGCGCCAGCAGCCAAGGAAGGGGGCCACGGGAGACCCAGTACTTC	CASSQGRGPRETQYF
TRBV10-3	TRBD1	TRBJ1-3	16	-	TGTGCCATCAGTGAAAAGGGGGCAGACTCTGGAAACACCATATATTTT	CAISEKGADSGNTIYF
TRBV11-2	-	TRBJ1-1	15	-	TGTGCCAGCAGCTTAGCGATACGGGGTGCCCCTGAAGCTTTCTTT	CASSLAIRGAPEAFF
TRBV7-2	-	TRBJ2-7	14	-	TGTGCCAGCAGCTTAGGATGGCGGGATTACGAGCAGTACTTC	CASSLGWRDYEQYF
TRBV7-6	TRBD1	TRBJ1-1	18	-	TGTGCCAGCAGCCCAAGGACAGGGAAATTCTATTCGGGCACTGAAGCTTTCTTT	CASSPRTGKFYSGTEAFF
TRBV2	TRBD1	TRBJ2-3	14	-	TGTGCCAAGGACAGGGCAGCTAGCACAGATACGCAGTATTTT	CAKDRAASTDTQYF
TRBV19	-	TRBJ1-1	15	-	TGTGCCAGTAGTATGGGTTTACCGGGGGACACTGAAGCTTTCTTT	CASSMGLPGDTEAFF